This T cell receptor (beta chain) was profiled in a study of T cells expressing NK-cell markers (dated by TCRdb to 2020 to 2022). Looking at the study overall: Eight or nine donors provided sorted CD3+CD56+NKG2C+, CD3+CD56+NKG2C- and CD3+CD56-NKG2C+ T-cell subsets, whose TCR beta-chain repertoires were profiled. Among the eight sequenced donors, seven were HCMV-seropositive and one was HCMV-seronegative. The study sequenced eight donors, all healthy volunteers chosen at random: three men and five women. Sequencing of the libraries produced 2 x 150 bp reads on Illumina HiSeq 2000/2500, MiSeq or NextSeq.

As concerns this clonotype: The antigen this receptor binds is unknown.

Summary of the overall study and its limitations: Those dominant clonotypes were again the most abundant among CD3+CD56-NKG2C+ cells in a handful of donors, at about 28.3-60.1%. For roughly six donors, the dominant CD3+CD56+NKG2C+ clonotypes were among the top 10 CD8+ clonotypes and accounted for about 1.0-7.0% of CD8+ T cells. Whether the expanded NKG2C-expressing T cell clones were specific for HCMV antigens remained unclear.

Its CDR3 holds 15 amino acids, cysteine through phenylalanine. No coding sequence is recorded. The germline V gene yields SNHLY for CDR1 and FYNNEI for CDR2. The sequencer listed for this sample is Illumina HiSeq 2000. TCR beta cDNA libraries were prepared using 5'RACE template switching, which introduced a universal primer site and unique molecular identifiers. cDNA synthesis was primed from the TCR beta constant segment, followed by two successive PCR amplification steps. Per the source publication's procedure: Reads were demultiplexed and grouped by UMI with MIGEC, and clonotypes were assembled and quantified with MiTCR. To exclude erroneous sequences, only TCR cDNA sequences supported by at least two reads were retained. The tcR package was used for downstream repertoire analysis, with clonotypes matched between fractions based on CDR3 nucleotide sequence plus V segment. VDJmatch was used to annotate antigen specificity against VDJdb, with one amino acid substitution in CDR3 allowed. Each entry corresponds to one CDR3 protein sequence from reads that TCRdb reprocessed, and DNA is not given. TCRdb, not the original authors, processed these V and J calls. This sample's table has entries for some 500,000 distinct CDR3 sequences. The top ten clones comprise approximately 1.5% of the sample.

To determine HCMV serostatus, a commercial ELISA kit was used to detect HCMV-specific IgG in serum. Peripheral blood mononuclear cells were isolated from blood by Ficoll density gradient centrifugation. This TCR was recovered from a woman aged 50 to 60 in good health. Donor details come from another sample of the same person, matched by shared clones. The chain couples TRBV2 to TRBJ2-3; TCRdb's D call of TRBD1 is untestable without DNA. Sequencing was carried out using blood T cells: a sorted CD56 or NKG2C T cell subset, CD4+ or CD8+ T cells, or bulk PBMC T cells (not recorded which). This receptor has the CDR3 CASRHDRGLSDTQYF.